A single sample gave rise to the 22 T cell receptor beta chains below, sequenced in a study of T cells in women clearing cervical HPV infection. Some clones are missing from TCRdb's copy, which holds only in-frame ones; the method was immunoSEQ multiplex PCR. The listing contains 15,000 to 20,000 clones. The sequenced sample was blood buffy coat. The receptor source for this set is a woman aged 18 to 75 with a cervical HPV16 infection that either progressed to CIN3+ or cleared (not recorded which).

Partial CDR3 DNA: TGTGCCATCAGTGACCAGGGGGTTGGCACTGAA. Encoded protein: CAISDQGVGTE. The full-length CDR3 reads as CAISDQGVGTEAFF. V and J are TRBV10-3 and TRBJ1-1; TRBD1 matches at 7 bases. With the read ending 3 residues before the CDR3 end, the germline J gene is used to fill in that end. V lost 3 bases, J lost 4 bases, and 5 bases stayed unmatched. Germline V gene data show CDR1 as ENHRY and CDR2 as SYGVKD. The CDR3 is 14 amino acids.

The CDR3 is CASSLFLDTEAFF. The covered CDR3 bases are TGTGCCAGCAGCTTATTTTTAGACACTGAA. The chain links TRBV7-9 to TRBJ1-1; D is undetermined. The DNA ends 3 residues before the CDR3 does, and the rest of the CDR3 is filled in from the germline J gene. The CDR3 totals 13 residues. Trimming cost V 2 bases and J 3 bases, with 7 bases left between them. In germline, CDR1 is SEHNR, CDR2 FQNEAQ (reference sequence).

A word on this clone: The read stops 3 residues short of the end of the CDR3; the missing end is completed from the germline J gene. The gene calls are TRBV11-3 and TRBJ1-2; D gene unclear. The V and J ends lost 8 bases and 5 bases respectively, with 18 bases between them. The CDR3 runs to 14 residues. Germline lookup yields CDR1 SGHNT and CDR2 YENEEA. The covered CDR3 bases are TGTGCCAGCCGCCTCTGGGTCGCGGATTATGGC. It yields the protein CASRLWVADYG. In full, the CDR3 reads CASRLWVADYGYTF.

Turning to this clone: The DNA ends 3 residues before the CDR3 does, and the rest of the CDR3 is filled in from the germline J gene. V gene TRBV6-1 combines with J gene TRBJ1-6, with 8 positions matching TRBD1. The CDR3 runs 16 residues. CDR1 and CDR2 (germline): MNHNS, SASEGT. V shed 1 base, J shed 8 bases, and the junction held 7 bases outside the gene matches. CDR3 DNA, as far as it was read: TGTGCCAGCAGTGAAGGGTCTGGACAGGGTTATTCACCC. It yields the protein CASSEGSGQGYSP. The full CDR3 protein reads CASSEGSGQGYSPLHF.

A word on this clone: With the read ending 3 residues before the CDR3 end, the germline J gene is used to fill in that end. The rearrangement joins TRBV30 to TRBJ2-5; weak D call: TRBD2 (6 bases). The V gene lost 0 bases and the J gene lost 5 bases, with 10 bases spanning the gap. The CDR3 has 13 amino acids. Germline V gene lookup returns CDR1 GTSNPN and CDR2 SVGIG (reference sequence). The CDR3 sequence: CAWSVRAGETQYF. The sequenced CDR3 bases are TGTGCCTGGAGTGTAAGGGCGGGGGAGACC.

A remark on this clone: Read data end 3 residues before the CDR3 end; the end is taken from the germline J gene. The genes are TRBV20-1 and TRBJ2-3; D might be TRBD2 (6 bases). V dropped 6 bases and J dropped 0 bases, with 16 bases sitting between them. The CDR3 runs to 15 residues. Germline V gene lookup returns CDR1 DFQATT and CDR2 SNEGSKA (reference sequence). The CDR3 protein is CSAPAGRSSTDTQYF. Incomplete CDR3 DNA: TGCAGTGCACCAGCGGGCCGCTCTAGCACAGATACG.

Worth noting for this clone: The CDR3 end lies 3 residues beyond the end of the read and is filled in from the germline J gene. V is TRBV7-9 and J is TRBJ2-2; D perhaps matches TRBD1 (6 bases). This CDR3 region has 15 residues. Germline CDR1 and CDR2: SEHNR and FQNEAQ (reference sequence). This chain's CDR3 is CASSSRQATNEKLFF. The CDR3 bases that were read are TGTGCCAGCAGCTCAAGACAGGCAACTAATGAAAAG.

Concerning this clone itself: The CDR3 is cut off 3 residues early in the read; its end comes from the germline J gene. V and J are TRBV7-3 and TRBJ2-5, with 10 bases that match TRBD2. The V segment lost 5 bases and the J segment 5 bases; nucleotides outside the gene matches: 11. This CDR3 contains 16 residues. The germline V gene has CDR1 SGHTA and CDR2 FQGTGA. CDR3: CASSLRVAGGCETQYF. The covered CDR3 bases are TGTGCCAGCAGCCTACGAGTAGCGGGGGGATGTGAGACC.

To note about this clone: The CDR3 end is not reached by the read, which stops 3 residues before it; the germline J gene fills it in. This chain joins TRBV7-2 and TRBJ2-4; 9 positions match TRBD1. CDR3 size: 14 residues. Germline CDR1 is SGHTA and CDR2 is FQGNSA. The covered CDR3 bases are TGTGCCAGCAGCTCCCCCGGGACAGGGTTAGGT. It codes for CASSSPGTGLG. The CDR3 in its entirety is CASSSPGTGLGQYF.

On this clone: The sequence runs out 3 residues before the end of the CDR3; the remainder is reconstructed from the germline J gene. The chain couples TRBV6-2 or TRBV6-3 to TRBJ2-3; possibly TRBD1 for D (5 bases). The CDR3 loop spans 14 amino acids. Per germline, CDR1 MNHEY and CDR2 SVGEGT. The CDR3 region is CASRPTGARETQYF. The CDR3 DNA, read in part, is TGTGCCAGCAGGCCCACAGGTGCGAGAGAGACG.

Comments on this clone: Sequencing ends 3 residues short of the CDR3 end; the germline J gene provides the rest. This CDR3 is also generated by other DNA sequences in the sample. V usage is TRBV18 and J usage is TRBJ1-3; D is ambiguous. Deletions cut 4 bases from V and 2 bases from J, with 15 bases between. This CDR3 contains 16 residues. Germline CDR1 reads KGHSH; CDR2 reads LQKENI. CDR3 loop: CASSRSRGQTGNTIYF. CDR3 DNA, as far as it was read: TGTGCCAGCTCACGCTCTCGGGGTCAGACTGGAAACACC.

Worth noting for this clone: Read sequence stops 3 residues before the CDR3 end, and the germline J gene provides the missing end. This sequence joins TRBV14 and TRBJ1-6; 8 nucleotides line up with TRBD1. The CDR3 length is 15 residues. From germline, CDR1 is SGHDN and CDR2 FVKESK. Trimming cost V 6 bases and J 10 bases; bases outside gene matches: 11. The CDR3 is CASRLGQAGRSPLHF. Partial CDR3 DNA: TGTGCCAGCAGACTGGGACAGGCGGGGAGATCACCC.

As concerns this clone: The sequenced fragment ends 3 residues before the CDR3 boundary, so the rest is inferred from the germline J gene. This chain links TRBV20-1 with TRBJ2-3, with TRBD2 matching over 8 bases. There are 15 residues in the CDR3. Germline V gene data show CDR1 as DFQATT and CDR2 as SNEGSKA (reference sequence). Unmatched junction bases numbered 7, after V lost 3 bases and J lost 2 bases. CDR3 amino acids: CSASKRAGVTDTQYF. The part of the CDR3 DNA that was read is TGCAGTGCTAGCAAAAGAGCGGGGGTCACAGATACG.

Note on this clone: The read halts 3 residues ahead of the CDR3 end, with the missing end drawn from the germline J gene. The V gene is TRBV7-7, the J gene TRBJ1-2, with D unclear. The CDR3 has 14 amino acids. CDR1 and CDR2 from the germline V gene are SSHAT and FNYEAQ (reference sequence). The CDR3 sequence is CASSLEPGSYDYTF. The covered CDR3 bases are TGTGCCAGCAGCTTAGAGCCGGGTTCCTACGAC.

To note about this clone: Coverage ceases 3 residues before the CDR3 finishes, and the germline J gene fills in the end. The chain links TRBV27 to TRBJ2-7, with 9 bases matching TRBD1. CDR3 size: 14 residues. The V segment lost 7 bases and the J segment 1 base; nucleotides outside the gene matches: 5. The germline V gene has CDR1 MNHEY and CDR2 SMNVEV (reference sequence). The CDR3 reads CASTPGTGSYEQYF. CDR3 DNA, as far as it was read: TGTGCCAGCACCCCCGGGACAGGGTCCTACGAG.

About this clone itself: The read ends 3 residues before the CDR3 terminus; that terminus is restored from the germline J gene. The gene calls are TRBV2 and TRBJ2-1; TRBD2 aligns across 9 bases. Germline CDR1 and CDR2: SNHLY and FYNNEI. V shed 2 bases and J 3 bases; nucleotides not matched to a gene: 5. CDR3 length: 16 residues. The CDR3 here is CASSELAGGLYNEQFF. The DNA read from the CDR3 is TGTGCCAGCAGTGAACTGGCGGGGGGGCTCTACAATGAG. Full variable domain (remainder filled in from reference TRBV2 and TRBJ2-1): EPEVTQTPSHQVTQMGQEVILRCVPISNHLYFYWYRQILGQKVEFLVSFYNNEISEKSEIFDDQFSVERPDGSNFTLKIRSTKLEDSAMYFCASSELAGGLYNEQFFGPGTRLTVL.

Turning to this clone: The CDR3 end is not reached by the read, which stops 3 residues before it; the germline J gene fills it in. The gene calls are TRBV19 and TRBJ2-7, with 10 bases that match TRBD2. CDR3 length: 17 residues. Germline V gene data show CDR1 as LNHDA and CDR2 as SQIVND (reference sequence). V dropped 1 base and J dropped 2; count of bases not matched to a gene: 8. The CDR3 region is CASSIGLAGAGPYEQYF. The DNA read from the CDR3 is TGTGCCAGTAGTATAGGGCTAGCGGGGGCCGGCCCCTACGAG.

On this clone: The read terminates 3 residues before the CDR3 end, so the remaining end is supplied by the germline J gene. The rearrangement links TRBV7-6 to TRBJ1-1; tentative D call: TRBD1 (5 bases). The CDR3 spans 13 residues. Trimming took off 5 bases at V and 3 bases at J, with 10 bases between the two ends. Germline assignment: CDR1 SGHVS and CDR2 FNYEAQ. The CDR3 DNA, read in part, is TGTGCCAGCAGCGGGCTCAGGGACACTGAA. Encoded protein: CASSGLRDTE. The full CDR3 protein reads CASSGLRDTEAFF.

Regarding this clone: Read data end 3 residues before the CDR3 end; the end is taken from the germline J gene. The J gene is TRBJ2-3, the V gene TRBV2, with 8 positions matching TRBD2. The J segment lost 5 bases and the V segment lost 2 bases, leaving 6 bases of the junction unmatched. The CDR3 runs to 15 residues. Per germline, CDR1 SNHLY and CDR2 FYNNEI. CDR3 DNA (partial): TGTGCCAGCAGTGAATCGGGGGGGGCAGGAGATACG. Translating gives CASSESGGAGDT. The full CDR3 is CASSESGGAGDTQYF.

Here the CDR3 reads CASSFHSEAFF. CDR3 DNA (partial): TGTGCCAGCAGCTTTCACTCTGAA. The chain employs TRBV7-2 and TRBJ1-1, with D unresolved. The observed sequence ends 3 residues before the CDR3 terminus, with the missing tail filled in from the germline J gene. Germline-derived CDR1 and CDR2 are SGHTA and FQGNSA. This CDR3 is built from 11 residues. V gave up 3 bases and J gave up 6 bases, with 5 bases separating them.

In regard to this clone: The read terminates 3 residues ahead of where the CDR3 ends, so the germline J gene completes it. The chain carries TRBV20-1 and TRBJ2-2; no definite D call. CDR3 length: 12 amino acids. Trimming removed 6 bases at V and 2 bases at J, with 7 bases between. Germline CDR1 is DFQATT and CDR2 is SNEGSKA (reference sequence). The chain's CDR3 is CSASFNTGELFF. CDR3 DNA (partial): TGCAGTGCCTCCTTCAACACCGGGGAG.

Comment on this clone: The DNA ends 3 residues before the CDR3 does, and the rest of the CDR3 is filled in from the germline J gene. This chain connects TRBV5-5 to TRBJ2-7; D not certain. From germline, CDR1 is SGHKS and CDR2 YYEKEE (reference sequence). The CDR3 consists of 14 residues. V dropped 0 bases and J dropped 1 base, with 8 bases sitting between them. Here the CDR3 reads CASSLGTQSYEQYF. The CDR3 bases that were read are TGTGCCAGCAGCTTGGGAACACAGTCCTACGAG.